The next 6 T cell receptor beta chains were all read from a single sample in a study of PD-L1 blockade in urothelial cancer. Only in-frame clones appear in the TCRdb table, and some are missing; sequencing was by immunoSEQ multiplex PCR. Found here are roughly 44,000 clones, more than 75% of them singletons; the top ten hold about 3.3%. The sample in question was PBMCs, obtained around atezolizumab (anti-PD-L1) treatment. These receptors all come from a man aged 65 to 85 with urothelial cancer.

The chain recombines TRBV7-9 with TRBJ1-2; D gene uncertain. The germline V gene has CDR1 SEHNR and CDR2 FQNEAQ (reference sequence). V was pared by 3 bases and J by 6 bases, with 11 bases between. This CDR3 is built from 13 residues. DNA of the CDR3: TGTGCCAGCAGCTTCCGAGAAAGAGATGGCTACACCTTC. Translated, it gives CASSFRERDGYTF.

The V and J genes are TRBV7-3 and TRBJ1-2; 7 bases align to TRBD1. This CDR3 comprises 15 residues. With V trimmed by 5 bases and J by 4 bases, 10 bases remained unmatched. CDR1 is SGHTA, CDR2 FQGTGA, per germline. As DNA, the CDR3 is TGTGCCAGCAGCCCAACAGGGGCCTCCTCCTATGGCTACACCTTC. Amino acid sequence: CASSPTGASSYGYTF.

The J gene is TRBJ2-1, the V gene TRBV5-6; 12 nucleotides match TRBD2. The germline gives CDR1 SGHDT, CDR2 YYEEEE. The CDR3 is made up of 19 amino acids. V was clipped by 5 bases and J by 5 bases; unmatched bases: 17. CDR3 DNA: TGTGCCAGCAGTTACAGGAGACTAGCGGGAGTCGGGTCCCACAATGAGCAGTTCTTC. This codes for CASSYRRLAGVGSHNEQFF.

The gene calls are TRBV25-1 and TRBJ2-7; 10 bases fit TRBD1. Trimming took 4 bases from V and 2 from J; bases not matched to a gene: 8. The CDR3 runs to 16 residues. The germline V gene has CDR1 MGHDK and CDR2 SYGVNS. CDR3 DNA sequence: TGTGCCAGCAGTGGGGGGGGACAGGGGATCCCCTACGAGCAGTACTTC. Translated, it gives CASSGGGQGIPYEQYF.

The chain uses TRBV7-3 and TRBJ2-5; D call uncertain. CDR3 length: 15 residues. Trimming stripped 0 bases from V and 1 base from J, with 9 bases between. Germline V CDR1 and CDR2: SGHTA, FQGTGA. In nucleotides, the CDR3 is TGTGCCAGCAGCTTAACGCCAGGCAGCCAAGAGACCCAGTACTTC. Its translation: CASSLTPGSQETQYF.

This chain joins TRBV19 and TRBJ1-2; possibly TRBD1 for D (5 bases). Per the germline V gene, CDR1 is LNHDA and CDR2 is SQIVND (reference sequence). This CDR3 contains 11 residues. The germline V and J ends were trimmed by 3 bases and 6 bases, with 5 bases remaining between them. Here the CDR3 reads CASSIRDGYTF. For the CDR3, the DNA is TGTGCCAGTAGTATCAGGGATGGCTACACCTTC.